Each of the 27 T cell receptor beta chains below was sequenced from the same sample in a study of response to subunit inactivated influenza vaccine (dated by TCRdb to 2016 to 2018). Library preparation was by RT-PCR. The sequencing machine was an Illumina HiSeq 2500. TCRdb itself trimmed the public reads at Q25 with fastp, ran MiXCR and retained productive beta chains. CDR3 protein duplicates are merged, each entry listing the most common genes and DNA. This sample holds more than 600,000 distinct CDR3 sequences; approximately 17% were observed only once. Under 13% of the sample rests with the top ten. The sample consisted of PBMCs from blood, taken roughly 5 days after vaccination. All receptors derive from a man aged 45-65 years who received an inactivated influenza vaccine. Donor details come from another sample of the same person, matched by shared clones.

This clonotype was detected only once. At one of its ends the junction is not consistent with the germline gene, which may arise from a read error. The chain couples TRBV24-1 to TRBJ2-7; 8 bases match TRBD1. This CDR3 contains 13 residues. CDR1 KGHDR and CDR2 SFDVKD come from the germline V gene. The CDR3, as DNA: TGTGACACCAGTTCGACAGGGGAATACGAGCAGTACTTC. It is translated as CDTSSTGEYEQYF.

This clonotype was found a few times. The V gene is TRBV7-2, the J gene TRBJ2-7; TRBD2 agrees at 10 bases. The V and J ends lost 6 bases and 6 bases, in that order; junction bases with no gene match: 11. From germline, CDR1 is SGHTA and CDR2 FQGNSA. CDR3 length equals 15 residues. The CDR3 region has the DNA TGTGCCAGCAGACAACAGCGGGGGGGCCGGGGCGAGCAGTACTTC. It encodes CASRQQRGGRGEQYF.

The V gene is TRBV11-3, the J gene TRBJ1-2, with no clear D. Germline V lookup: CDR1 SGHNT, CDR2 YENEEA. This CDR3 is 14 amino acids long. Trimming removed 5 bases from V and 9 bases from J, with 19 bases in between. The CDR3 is CASSINVRARRYTF. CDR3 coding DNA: TGTGCCAGCAGCATAAACGTCCGGGCCCGACGCTACACCTTC. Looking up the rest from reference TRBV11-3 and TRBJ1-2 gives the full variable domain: EAGVVQSPRYKIIEKKQPVAFWCNPISGHNTLYWYLQNLGQGPELLIRYENEEAVDDSQLPKDRFSAERLKGVDSTLKIQPAELGDSAVYLCASSINVRARRYTFGSGTRLTVV.

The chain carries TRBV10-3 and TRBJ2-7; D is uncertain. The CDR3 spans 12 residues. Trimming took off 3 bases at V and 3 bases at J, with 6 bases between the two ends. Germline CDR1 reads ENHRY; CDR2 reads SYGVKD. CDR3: CAISDLGYEQYF. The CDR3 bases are TGTGCCATCAGTGACTTGGGCTACGAGCAGTACTTC.

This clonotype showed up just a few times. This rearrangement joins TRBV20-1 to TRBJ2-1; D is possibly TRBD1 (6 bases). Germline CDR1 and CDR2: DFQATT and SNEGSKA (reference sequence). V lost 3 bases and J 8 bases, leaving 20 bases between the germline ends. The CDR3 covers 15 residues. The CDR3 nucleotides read TGCAGTGCTAGGGGGCCGGCCCTCCCAGGGGATGAGCAGTTCTTC. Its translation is CSARGPALPGDEQFF.

The CDR3 loop reads CASSSMGPRGETQYF. The DNA for the CDR3 is TGCGCCAGCAGCTCGATGGGGCCTAGGGGAGAGACCCAGTACTTC. The genes are TRBV5-1 and TRBJ2-5; D might be TRBD1 (5 bases). V dropped 3 bases and J dropped 4 bases, with 16 bases sitting between them. CDR1 SGHRS and CDR2 YFSETQ come from the germline V gene. The CDR3 consists of 15 residues.

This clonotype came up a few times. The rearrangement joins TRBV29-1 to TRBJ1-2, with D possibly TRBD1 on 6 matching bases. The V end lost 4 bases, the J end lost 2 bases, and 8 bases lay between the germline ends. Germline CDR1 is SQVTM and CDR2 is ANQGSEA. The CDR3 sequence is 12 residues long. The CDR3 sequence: CSVVGANYGYTF. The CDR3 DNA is TGCAGCGTTGTGGGGGCGAACTATGGCTACACCTTC.

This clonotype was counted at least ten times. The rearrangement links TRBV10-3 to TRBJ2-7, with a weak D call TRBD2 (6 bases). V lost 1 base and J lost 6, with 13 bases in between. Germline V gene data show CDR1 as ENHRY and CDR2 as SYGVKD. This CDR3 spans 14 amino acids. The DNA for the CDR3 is TGTGCCATCAGTGAGTTAAAACTAGCCGCCGAGCAGTACTTC. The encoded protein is CAISELKLAAEQYF.

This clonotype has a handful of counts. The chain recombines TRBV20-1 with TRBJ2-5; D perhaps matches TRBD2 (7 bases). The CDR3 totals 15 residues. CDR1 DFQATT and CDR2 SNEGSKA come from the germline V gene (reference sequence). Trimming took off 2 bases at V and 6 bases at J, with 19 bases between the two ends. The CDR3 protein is CSARYSGRGGKTQYF. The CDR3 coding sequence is TGCAGTGCTAGATACTCAGGAAGGGGGGGAAAGACCCAGTACTTC.

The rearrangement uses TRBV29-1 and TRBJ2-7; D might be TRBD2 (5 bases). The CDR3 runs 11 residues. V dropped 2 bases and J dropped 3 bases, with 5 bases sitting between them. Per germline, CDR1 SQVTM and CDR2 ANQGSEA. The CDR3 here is CSVERDYEQYF. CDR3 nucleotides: TGCAGCGTTGAACGGGACTACGAGCAGTACTTC.

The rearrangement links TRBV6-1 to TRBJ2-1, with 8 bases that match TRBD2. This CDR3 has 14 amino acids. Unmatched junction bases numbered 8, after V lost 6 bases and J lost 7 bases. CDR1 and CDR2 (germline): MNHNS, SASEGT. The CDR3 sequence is CASSRSGSGNEQFF. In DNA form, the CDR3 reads TGTGCCAGCAGCCGCAGCGGGAGCGGGAATGAGCAGTTCTTC.

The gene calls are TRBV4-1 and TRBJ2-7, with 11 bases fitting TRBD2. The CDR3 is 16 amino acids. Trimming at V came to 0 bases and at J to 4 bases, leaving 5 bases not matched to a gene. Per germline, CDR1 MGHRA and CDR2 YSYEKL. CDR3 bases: TGCGCCAGCAGCCAAGAGGGGGGACTAGCGGTGTACGAGCAGTACTTC. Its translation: CASSQEGGLAVYEQYF.

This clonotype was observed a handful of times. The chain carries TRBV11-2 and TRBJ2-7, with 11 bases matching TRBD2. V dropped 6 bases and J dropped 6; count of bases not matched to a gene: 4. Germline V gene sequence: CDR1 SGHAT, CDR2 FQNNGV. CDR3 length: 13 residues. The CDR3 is CASSSGGAAEQYF. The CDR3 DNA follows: TGTGCCAGCAGTAGCGGGGGGGCCGCCGAGCAGTACTTC. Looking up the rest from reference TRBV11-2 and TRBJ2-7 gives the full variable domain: EAGVAQSPRYKIIEKRQSVAFWCNPISGHATLYWYQQILGQGPKLLIQFQNNGVVDDSQLPKDRFSAERLKGVDSTLKIQPAKLEDSAVYLCASSSGGAAEQYFGPGTRLTVT.

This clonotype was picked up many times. The CDR3 is CASSLAPWVTEAFF. The CDR3 bases are TGCGCCAGCAGCTTAGCCCCCTGGGTTACTGAAGCTTTCTTT. V is TRBV5-1 and J is TRBJ1-1; no definite D call. Trimming shortened V by 2 bases and J by 5 bases, and 13 bases separated the two germline ends. The germline gives CDR1 SGHRS, CDR2 YFSETQ. The CDR3 totals 14 residues.

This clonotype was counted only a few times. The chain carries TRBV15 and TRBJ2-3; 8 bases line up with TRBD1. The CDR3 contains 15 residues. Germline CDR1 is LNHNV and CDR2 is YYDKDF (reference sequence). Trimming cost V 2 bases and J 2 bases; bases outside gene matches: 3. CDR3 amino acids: CATSRQGANTDTQYF. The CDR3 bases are TGTGCCACCAGCAGACAGGGGGCTAACACAGATACGCAGTATTTT.

For the CDR3, the DNA is TGTGCCAGCAGGAGGAGAGGGACCCTTGACGAGCAGTACTTC. This translates into CASRRRGTLDEQYF. The chain combines TRBV5-6 with TRBJ2-7; D is perhaps TRBD1 or TRBD2 (5 bases each). This CDR3 spans 14 amino acids. Germline loops: CDR1 SGHDT, CDR2 YYEEEE. V lost 5 bases and J 5 bases, leaving 17 bases between the germline ends.

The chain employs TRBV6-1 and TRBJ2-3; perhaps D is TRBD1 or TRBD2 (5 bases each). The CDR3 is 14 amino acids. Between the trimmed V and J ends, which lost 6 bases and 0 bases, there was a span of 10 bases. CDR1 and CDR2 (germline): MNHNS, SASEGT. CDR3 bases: TGTGCCAGCAGGCACGGGGCGAGCACAGATACGCAGTATTTT. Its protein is CASRHGASTDTQYF.

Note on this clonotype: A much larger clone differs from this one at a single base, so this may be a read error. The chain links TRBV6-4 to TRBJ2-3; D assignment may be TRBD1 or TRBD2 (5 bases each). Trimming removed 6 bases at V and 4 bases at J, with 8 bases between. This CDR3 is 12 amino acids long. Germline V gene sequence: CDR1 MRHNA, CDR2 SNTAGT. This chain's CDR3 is CASRRDPDTQYF. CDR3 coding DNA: TGTGCCAGCAGGAGGGACCCAGATACGCAGTATTTT.

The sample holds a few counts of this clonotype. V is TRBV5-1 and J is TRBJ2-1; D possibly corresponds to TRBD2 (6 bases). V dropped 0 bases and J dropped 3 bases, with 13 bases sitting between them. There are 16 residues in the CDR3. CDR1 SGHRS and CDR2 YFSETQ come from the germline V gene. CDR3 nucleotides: TGCGCCAGCAGCTTGGACCTAGCGACCGTCTACAATGAGCAGTTCTTC. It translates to CASSLDLATVYNEQFF.

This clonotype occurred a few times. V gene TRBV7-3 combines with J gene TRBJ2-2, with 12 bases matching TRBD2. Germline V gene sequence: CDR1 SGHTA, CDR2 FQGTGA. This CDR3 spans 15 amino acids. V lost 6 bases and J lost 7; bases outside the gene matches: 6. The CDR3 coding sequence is TGTGCCAGCAGGCCGACTAGCGGGAGTGGCGGGGAGCTGTTTTTT. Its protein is CASRPTSGSGGELFF.

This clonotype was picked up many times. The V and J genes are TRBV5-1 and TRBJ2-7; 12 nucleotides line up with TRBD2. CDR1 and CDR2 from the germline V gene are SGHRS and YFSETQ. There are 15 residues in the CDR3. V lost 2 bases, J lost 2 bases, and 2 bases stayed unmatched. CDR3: CASSFLAGGPYEQYF. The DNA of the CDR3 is TGCGCCAGCAGCTTTCTAGCGGGAGGGCCCTACGAGCAGTACTTC. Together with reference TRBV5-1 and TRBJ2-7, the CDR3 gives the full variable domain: KAGVTQTPRYLIKTRGQQVTLSCSPISGHRSVSWYQQTPGQGLQFLFEYFSETQRNKGNFPGRFSGRQFSNSRSEMNVSTLELGDSALYLCASSFLAGGPYEQYFGPGTRLTVT.

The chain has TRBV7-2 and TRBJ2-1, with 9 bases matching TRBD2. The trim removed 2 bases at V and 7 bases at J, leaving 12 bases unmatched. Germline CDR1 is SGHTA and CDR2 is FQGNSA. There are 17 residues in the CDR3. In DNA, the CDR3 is TGTGCCAGCAGCTTATACCATAGCGGGAGTATAGTTAATGAGCAGTTCTTC. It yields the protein CASSLYHSGSIVNEQFF.

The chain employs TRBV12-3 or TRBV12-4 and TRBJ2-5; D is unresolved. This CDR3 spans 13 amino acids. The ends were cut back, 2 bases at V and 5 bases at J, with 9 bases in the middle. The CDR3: CASSLWGPETQYF. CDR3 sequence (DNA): TGTGCCAGCAGTTTATGGGGTCCGGAGACCCAGTACTTC.

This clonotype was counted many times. CDR3: CSARSLAGYTDTQYF. The CDR3, as DNA: TGCAGTGCTAGAAGCCTAGCGGGGTACACAGATACGCAGTATTTT. V is TRBV20-1 and J is TRBJ2-3, with 9 bases fitting TRBD2. The CDR3 loop spans 15 amino acids. Per germline, CDR1 DFQATT and CDR2 SNEGSKA (reference sequence). J gave up 2 bases and V 2 bases, and 5 bases lay outside the gene matches.

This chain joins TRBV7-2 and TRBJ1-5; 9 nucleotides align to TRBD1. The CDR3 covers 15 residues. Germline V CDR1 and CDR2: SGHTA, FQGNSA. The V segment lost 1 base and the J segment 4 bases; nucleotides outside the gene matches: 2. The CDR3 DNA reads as TGTGCCAGCAGCTTAGGGGGACAGGGAAATCAGCCCCAGCATTTT. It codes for CASSLGGQGNQPQHF.

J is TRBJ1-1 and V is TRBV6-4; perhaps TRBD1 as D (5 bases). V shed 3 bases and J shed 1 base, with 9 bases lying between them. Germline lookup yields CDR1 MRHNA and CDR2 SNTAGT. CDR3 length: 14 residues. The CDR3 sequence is CASSERTSNTEAFF. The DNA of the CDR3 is TGTGCCAGCAGTGAAAGGACATCGAACACTGAAGCTTTCTTT.

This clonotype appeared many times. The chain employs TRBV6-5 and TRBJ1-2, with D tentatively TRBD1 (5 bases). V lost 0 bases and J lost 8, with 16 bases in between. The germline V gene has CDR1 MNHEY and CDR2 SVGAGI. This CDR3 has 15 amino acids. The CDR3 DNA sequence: TGTGCCAGCAGTTACTCGCCGGGACGGGCGGAGGGCTACACCTTC. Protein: CASSYSPGRAEGYTF.